This T cell receptor (beta chain) was documented in a study of PD-1 blockade in classical Hodgkin lymphoma. Study results and caveats: After ASCT, patients who started nivolumab under 1 year later were excluded. Nothing has yet pinned down what causes the repertoire differences, possibly disease activity or prior therapy. While CD8+ TCR diversity did not rise significantly by C4D1, CD4+ TCR diversity did.

Profiled with immunoSEQ multiplex PCR; TCRdb holds only in-frame clones, not every one. This sample yields 98,000 or so clones, of which about 89% are seen a single time; around 20% belongs to the top ten. On this clone itself: No antigen is known for it.

The CDR3 covers 15 residues. CDR1 is PRHDT and CDR2 is FYEKMQ in the germline V gene (reference sequence). The V and J ends lost 5 bases and 5 bases, in that order; junction bases with no gene match: 6. Every patient had relapsed following autologous stem cell transplantation, and cohorts differed in brentuximab vedotin exposure. The sample here was peripheral blood mononuclear cells (PBMCs), taken before the second cycle of nivolumab. This sequence was found in a human donor with classical Hodgkin lymphoma. The J gene is TRBJ2-7, the V gene TRBV13, with 13 nucleotides matching TRBD2. The CDR3 reads CASSETSGRRDEQYF. CDR3 bases: TGTGCCAGCAGCGAGACTAGCGGGAGGAGGGACGAGCAGTACTTC.